This TCR beta chain was recorded in a study of T cell responses to AZD1222 COVID-19 vaccine. This clone was observed once. Its antigen remains unidentified. Sequencing was performed with immunoSEQ multiplex PCR; in TCRdb, only in-frame clones are kept and a portion is missing. The sample has more than 90,000 clones, roughly 86% seen once; the top ten hold roughly a tenth. Germline lookup yields CDR1 SEHNR and CDR2 FQNEAQ (reference sequence). V lost 5 bases and J lost 8, with 22 bases in between. CDR3 size: 16 residues. General study points: It should be noted that donors were predominantly white British and more often female, and clonal diversity was possibly underestimated.

The receptor comes from an adult who received the AZD1222 COVID-19 vaccine. The source was peripheral blood, collected 28 days after the second AZD1222 dose. This rearrangement joins TRBV7-9 to TRBJ1-5, with D maybe TRBD1 (6 bases). CDR3 sequence: CASSRTPEGDIEPQHF. The CDR3 nucleotides read TGTGCCAGCAGCCGCACCCCAGAGGGGGATATTGAGCCCCAGCATTTT. The full variable domain, rest sourced from reference TRBV7-9 and TRBJ1-5, is DTGVSQNPRHKITKRGQNVTFRCDPISEHNRLYWYRQTLGQGPEFLTYFQNEAQLEKSRLLSDRFSAERPKGSFSTLEIQRTEQGDSAMYLCASSRTPEGDIEPQHFGDGTRLSIL.